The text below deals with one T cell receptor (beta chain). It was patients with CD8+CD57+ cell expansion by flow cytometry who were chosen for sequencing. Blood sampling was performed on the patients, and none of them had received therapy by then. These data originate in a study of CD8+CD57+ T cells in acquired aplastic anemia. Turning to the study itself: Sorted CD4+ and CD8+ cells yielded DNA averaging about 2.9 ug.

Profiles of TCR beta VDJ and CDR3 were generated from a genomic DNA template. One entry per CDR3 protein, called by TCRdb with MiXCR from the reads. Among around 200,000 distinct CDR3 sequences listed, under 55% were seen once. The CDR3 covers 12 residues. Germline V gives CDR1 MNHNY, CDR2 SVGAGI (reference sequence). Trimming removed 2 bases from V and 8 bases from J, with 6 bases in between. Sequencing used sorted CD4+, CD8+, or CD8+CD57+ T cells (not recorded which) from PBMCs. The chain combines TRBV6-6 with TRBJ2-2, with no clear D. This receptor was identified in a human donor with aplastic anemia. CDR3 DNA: TGTGCCAGCAGTTACGAGACAGGGGAGCTGTTTTTT. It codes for CASSYETGELFF.